This TCR beta chain was recorded in a study of identical twins. TCRdb fed the 5' RACE reads into MiXCR, producing one record per CDR3 protein. The table shows hundreds of thousands of distinct CDR3 sequences, with 21% occurring only once. Germline V gene lookup returns CDR1 DFQATT and CDR2 SNEGSKA (reference sequence). The CDR3 has 14 residues. V was cut by 2 bases and J by 2 bases, with 12 bases left in between. This sample was shared with a second study, whose subject was T cells expressing NK-cell markers.

This TCR was sampled from a woman younger than 35 in good health. The rearrangement links TRBV20-1 to TRBJ2-5, with D tentatively TRBD2 (6 bases). Specimen: PBMCs. CDR3 in amino acids: CSARKTGGQETQYF. The CDR3, as DNA: TGCAGTGCTAGAAAAACCGGGGGTCAAGAGACCCAGTACTTC.